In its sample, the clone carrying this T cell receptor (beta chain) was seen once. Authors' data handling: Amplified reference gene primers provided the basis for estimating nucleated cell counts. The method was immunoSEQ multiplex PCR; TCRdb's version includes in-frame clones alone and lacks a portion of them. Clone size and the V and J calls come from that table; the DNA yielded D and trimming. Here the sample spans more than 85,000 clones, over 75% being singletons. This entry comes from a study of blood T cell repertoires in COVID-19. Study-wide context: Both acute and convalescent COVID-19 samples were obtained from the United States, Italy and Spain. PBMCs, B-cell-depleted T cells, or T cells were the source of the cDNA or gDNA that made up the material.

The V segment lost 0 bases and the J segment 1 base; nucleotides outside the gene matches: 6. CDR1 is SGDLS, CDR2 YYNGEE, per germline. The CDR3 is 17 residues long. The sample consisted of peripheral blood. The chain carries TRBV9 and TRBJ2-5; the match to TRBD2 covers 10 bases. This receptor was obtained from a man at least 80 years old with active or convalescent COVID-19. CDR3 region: CASSVGGSGGPQETQYF. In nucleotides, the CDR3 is TGTGCCAGCAGCGTAGGGGGTAGCGGGGGGCCCCAAGAGACCCAGTACTTC.